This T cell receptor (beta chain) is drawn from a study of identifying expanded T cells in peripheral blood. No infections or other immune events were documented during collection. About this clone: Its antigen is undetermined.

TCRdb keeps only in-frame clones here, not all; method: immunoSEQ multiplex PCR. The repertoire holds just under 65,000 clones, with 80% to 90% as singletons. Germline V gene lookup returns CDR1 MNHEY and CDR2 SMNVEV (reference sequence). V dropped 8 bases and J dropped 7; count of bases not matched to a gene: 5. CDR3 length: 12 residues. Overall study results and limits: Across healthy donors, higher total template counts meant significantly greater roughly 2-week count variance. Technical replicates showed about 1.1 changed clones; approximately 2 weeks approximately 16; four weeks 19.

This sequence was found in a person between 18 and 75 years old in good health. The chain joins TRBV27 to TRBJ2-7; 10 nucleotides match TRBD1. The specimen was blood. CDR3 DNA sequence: TGTGCCAGCCGACAGGGGGCGGGGGAGCAGTACTTC. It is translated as CASRQGAGEQYF.